The 26 T cell receptor beta chains presented below share a single source sample, sequenced in a study of T-cell reconstitution after alpha-beta-depleted transplantation in children. The library targeted TCRbeta and was prepared with unique molecular identifiers. One entry per CDR3 protein, called by TCRdb with MiXCR from the PCR reads. This table has some 250,000 distinct CDR3 sequences, approximately 12% appearing once. The specimen was PBMCs from the stem cell graft donor, collected from the stem cell graft. The receptor set was obtained from a human donor who donated a stem cell graft to a child with acute lymphoblastic leukemia.

This clonotype was recorded at least ten times. The chain recombines TRBV7-2 with TRBJ1-6; maybe TRBD1 (6 bases). Trimming removed 5 bases at V and 3 bases at J, with 11 bases between. Germline lookup yields CDR1 SGHTA and CDR2 FQGNSA. The CDR3 is 15 amino acids. CDR3 in DNA: TGTGCCAGCAGCCCGAACAGGGTCTATAATTCACCCCTCCACTTT. It translates to CASSPNRVYNSPLHF.

Note on this clonotype: This may arise from a read error, as a much more abundant clone is one base away. The J gene is TRBJ2-7, the V gene TRBV5-1, with D possibly being TRBD1 (6 bases). Germline CDR1 and CDR2: SGHRS and YFSETQ. This CDR3 region has 13 residues. V was clipped by 5 bases and J by 7 bases, with 16 bases between them. This CDR3 reads CASRPQGSGEQYF. Here the CDR3 DNA reads TGCGCCAGCAGACCACAGGGATCAGGGGAGCAGTACTTC.

This clonotype was observed many times. The chain carries TRBV6-2 or TRBV6-3 and TRBJ2-7; maybe TRBD2 (5 bases). Germline V gives CDR1 MNHEY, CDR2 SVGEGT. This CDR3 is built from 14 residues. V lost 6 bases, J lost 4 bases, and 16 bases lay in between. The CDR3 nucleotides read TGTGCCAGCAGACGACCGGGATTAGGGTACGAGCAGTACTTC. Residues: CASRRPGLGYEQYF.

This clonotype was counted only a few times. The chain carries TRBV4-3 and TRBJ2-3, with D maybe TRBD2 (6 bases). Germline V gene lookup returns CDR1 LGHNA and CDR2 YSLEER. Trimming took 0 bases from V and 5 from J, leaving 15 bases between them. The CDR3 has 16 amino acids. This CDR3 reads CASSQDSGDHGDTQYF. Here the CDR3 DNA reads TGCGCCAGCAGCCAAGATTCGGGGGACCACGGAGATACGCAGTATTTT.

J is TRBJ2-3 and V is TRBV30, with TRBD1 matching over 10 bases. This CDR3 region has 15 residues. Germline V gene data show CDR1 as GTSNPN and CDR2 as SVGIG (reference sequence). The V gene end was trimmed by 3 bases and the J gene end by 4 bases; junction bases not matched to a gene: 7. The CDR3 sequence: CAWRARDRGPDTQYF. For the CDR3, the DNA is TGTGCCTGGAGGGCTCGGGACAGGGGACCAGATACGCAGTATTTT.

This clonotype was picked up many times. This chain links TRBV30 with TRBJ2-7; D uncertain. The CDR3 has 11 amino acids. The germline V gene encodes CDR1 GTSNPN and CDR2 SVGIG (reference sequence). V lost 4 bases, J lost 3 bases, and 7 bases lay in between. CDR3 nucleotide sequence: TGTGCCTGGATGGGTATCTACGAGCAGTACTTC. Translated, it gives CAWMGIYEQYF.

This clonotype was found many times. The genes are TRBV18 and TRBJ1-3; tentative D call: TRBD1 (5 bases). Trimming left V 6 bases short and J 0 bases short, with 12 bases between. Germline CDR1 KGHSH, CDR2 LQKENI. The CDR3 has 15 amino acids. CDR3 DNA sequence: TGTGCCAGCTCTCAGGGTCCCGGCTCTGGAAACACCATATATTTT. Translated: CASSQGPGSGNTIYF.

Regarding this clonotype: A read error is possible here, since a much larger clone lies one base away. The rearrangement joins TRBV7-2 to TRBJ2-3, with D maybe TRBD1 (5 bases). V lost 5 bases and J 6 bases, leaving 18 bases between the germline ends. The CDR3 is made up of 15 amino acids. Germline CDR1 reads SGHTA; CDR2 reads FQGNSA. In DNA, the CDR3 is TGTGCCAGCAGCCCACCTTCAGGGTGGAGTGATACGCAGTATTTT. Amino acids: CASSPPSGWSDTQYF.

At least ten counts were recorded for this clonotype. CDR3 protein: CSASRPGTTQYNEQFF. CDR3 DNA: TGCAGTGCTAGCCGACCCGGGACTACCCAATACAATGAGCAGTTCTTC. This chain links TRBV20-1 with TRBJ2-1; TRBD2 matches 7 bases. This CDR3 region has 16 residues. Trimming at V came to 3 bases and at J to 4 bases, leaving 12 bases not matched to a gene. Germline CDR1 reads DFQATT; CDR2 reads SNEGSKA (reference sequence).

There are many counts of this clonotype. CDR3 protein: CAWSSRPNQPQHF. The CDR3 region has the DNA TGTGCCTGGAGTTCCAGGCCAAATCAGCCCCAGCATTTT. This chain connects TRBV30 to TRBJ1-5, with D unclear. Deletions cut 2 bases from V and 4 bases from J, with 9 bases between. CDR3 length: 13 amino acids. CDR1 is GTSNPN and CDR2 is SVGIG in the germline V gene (reference sequence).

This clonotype was observed at least ten times. The CDR3 bases are TGTGCCAGCAGGGATGGGAGCTCCTACGAGCAGTACTTC. This encodes CASRDGSSYEQYF. This rearrangement joins TRBV2 to TRBJ2-7; tentative D call: TRBD2 (5 bases). The CDR3 has 13 amino acids. Germline V gives CDR1 SNHLY, CDR2 FYNNEI. Trimming took 6 bases from V and 0 from J, leaving 9 bases between them.

This clonotype was detected many times. Likely a read error: the CDR3 ends without its conserved phenylalanine or tryptophan. The limits of the CDR3 on the DNA are not certain, so only TCRdb's listed CDR3 is given. The chain employs TRBV20-1 and TRBJ2-7. From its first to its last residue, the CDR3 has 9 amino acids. Germline V lookup: CDR1 DFQATT, CDR2 SNEGSKA (reference sequence). CDR3 amino acids: CSASLKQMC.

This clonotype was seen repeatedly, ten times or more. The chain has TRBV20-1 and TRBJ2-3; D unclear. The V gene lost 6 bases and the J gene lost 8 bases, with 21 bases spanning the gap. The CDR3 loop spans 14 amino acids. CDR1 is DFQATT, CDR2 SNEGSKA, per germline (reference sequence). The CDR3 here is CSAFEDSWKGTQYF. As DNA, the CDR3 is TGCAGTGCATTTGAGGATTCGTGGAAGGGTACGCAGTATTTT.

J is TRBJ1-5 and V is TRBV11-2; D unclear. Per the germline V gene, CDR1 is SGHAT and CDR2 is FQNNGV. CDR3 length equals 14 residues. V lost 8 bases and J lost 4, with 15 bases in between. CDR3 sequence reads: CASRGTRANQPQHF. The CDR3 DNA follows: TGTGCCAGCCGGGGAACTAGGGCAAATCAGCCCCAGCATTTT. The variable domain in full, with the rest retrieved from reference TRBV11-2 and TRBJ1-5, is EAGVAQSPRYKIIEKRQSVAFWCNPISGHATLYWYQQILGQGPKLLIQFQNNGVVDDSQLPKDRFSAERLKGVDSTLKIQPAKLEDSAVYLCASRGTRANQPQHFGDGTRLSIL.

This clonotype was recorded many times. This sequence joins TRBV30 and TRBJ1-2, with unresolved D. V was clipped by 3 bases and J by 3 bases, with 14 bases between them. Germline V gene data show CDR1 as GTSNPN and CDR2 as SVGIG (reference sequence). This CDR3 is built from 14 residues. The CDR3 DNA reads as TGTGCCTGGAGGGTTACCGGGCCCTACTATGGCTACACCTTC. Protein product: CAWRVTGPYYGYTF. The full variable domain, completed using reference TRBV30 and TRBJ1-2, is SQTIHQWPATLVQPVGSPLSLECTVEGTSNPNLYWYRQAAGRGLQLLFYSVGIGQISSEVPQNLSASRPQDRQFILSSKKLLLSDSGFYLCAWRVTGPYYGYTFGSGTRLTVV.

This clonotype was counted many times. The rearrangement links TRBV7-2 to TRBJ1-3; no firm D call. Trimming pared 6 bases from V and 0 bases from J, leaving 12 bases between. The CDR3 consists of 15 residues. The germline V gene encodes CDR1 SGHTA and CDR2 FQGNSA. CDR3 sequence (DNA): TGTGCCAGCAGACCAGTCCGGTTCTCTGGAAACACCATATATTTT. Its protein is CASRPVRFSGNTIYF.

This clonotype was seen repeatedly, ten times or more. The rearrangement uses TRBV29-1 and TRBJ2-3; TRBD2 matches 10 bases. In germline, CDR1 is SQVTM, CDR2 ANQGSEA. Trimming cost V 6 bases and J 1 base; bases outside gene matches: 16. The CDR3 sequence is 18 residues long. The CDR3 nucleotides read TGCAGCGTCCAGGGAGTTAGCGGGAGGTATATTGGCACAGATACGCAGTATTTT. As protein: CSVQGVSGRYIGTDTQYF.

This clonotype was detected ten times or more. The chain joins TRBV7-9 to TRBJ1-1; TRBD1 matches 9 bases. Germline loops: CDR1 SEHNR, CDR2 FQNEAQ (reference sequence). The CDR3 has 14 residues. V lost 4 bases and J lost 5; bases outside the gene matches: 5. The DNA for the CDR3 is TGTGCCAGCAGCTCACAGGGGGCGCGGACTGAAGCTTTCTTT. Protein product: CASSSQGARTEAFF.

The sample holds a few counts of this clonotype. CDR3 sequence reads: CSVPSGDRVADTQYF. For the CDR3, the DNA is TGCAGTGTCCCGTCGGGGGACAGGGTGGCAGATACGCAGTATTTT. J is TRBJ2-3 and V is TRBV20-1; TRBD1 matches 9 bases. Germline-derived CDR1 and CDR2 are DFQATT and SNEGSKA (reference sequence). The V segment lost 7 bases and the J segment 4 bases; nucleotides outside the gene matches: 12. CDR3 length: 15 amino acids.

This clonotype was seen many times. The CDR3 nucleotides are TGCAGTGCCCCCCAGGAGGGAGGAGAGACCCAGTACTTC. It codes for CSAPQEGGETQYF. V usage is TRBV20-1 and J usage is TRBJ2-5; possible D gene TRBD2, 6 bases. CDR1 is DFQATT and CDR2 is SNEGSKA in the germline V gene (reference sequence). The CDR3 runs 13 residues. V was cut by 6 bases and J by 4 bases, with 15 bases left in between.

The sample holds many counts of this clonotype. This rearrangement joins TRBV24-1 to TRBJ2-2; TRBD1 is a possible D gene (5 bases). CDR3 length equals 14 residues. Trimming took off 3 bases at V and 7 bases at J, with 11 bases between the two ends. CDR1 and CDR2 from the germline V gene are KGHDR and SFDVKD. The CDR3 reads CATSDPDILGELFF. CDR3 nucleotide sequence: TGTGCCACCAGTGATCCGGACATCCTCGGGGAGCTGTTTTTT.

This clonotype was seen only a few times. The CDR3 DNA reads TGTGCCAGTAGTATAGGGACTAGCAGATACAATGAGCAGTTCTTC. It is translated as CASSIGTSRYNEQFF. The genes are TRBV19 and TRBJ2-1; 8 bases are shared with TRBD2. Trimming removed 1 base from V and 4 bases from J; junction bases left unmatched: 3. CDR1 is LNHDA and CDR2 is SQIVND in the germline V gene (reference sequence). The CDR3 runs 15 residues. The variable domain in full, with the rest retrieved from reference TRBV19 and TRBJ2-1, is DGGITQSPKYLFRKEGQNVTLSCEQNLNHDAMYWYRQDPGQGLRLIYYSQIVNDFQKGDIAEGYSVSREKKESFPLTVTSAQKNPTAFYLCASSIGTSRYNEQFFGPGTRLTVL.

This clonotype was picked up many times. The V gene is TRBV5-1, the J gene TRBJ1-2; 7 bases fit TRBD1. Germline V gives CDR1 SGHRS, CDR2 YFSETQ. Losses at the gene ends were 2 bases for V and 6 bases for J; bases not matched to a gene: 7. The CDR3 extends over 14 amino acids. The CDR3 region is CASSFDRVTHGYTF. The DNA for the CDR3 is TGCGCCAGCAGCTTCGACAGGGTCACCCATGGCTACACCTTC.

This clonotype was seen repeatedly, ten times or more. V gene TRBV10-3 combines with J gene TRBJ2-1; D remains unclear. The CDR3 has 13 residues. V was cut by 3 bases and J by 10 bases, with 13 bases left in between. Per the germline V gene, CDR1 is ENHRY and CDR2 is SYGVKD. CDR3 nucleotide sequence: TGTGCCATCAGTGACTTAGCCCGAGTGGAGCAGTTCTTC. Encoded protein: CAISDLARVEQFF.

The chain employs TRBV6-2 or TRBV6-3 and TRBJ2-1, with 7 bases identical to TRBD2. CDR3 length: 17 amino acids. CDR1 is MNHEY and CDR2 is SVGEGT in the germline V gene. J lost 7 bases, V lost 6 bases, and 18 bases had no gene match. In DNA form, the CDR3 reads TGTGCCAGCAGCCGTACTAGGACACTTACAGCGGGGAATGAGCAGTTCTTC. It codes for CASSRTRTLTAGNEQFF.

Details on this clonotype: Given a much more abundant clone one base away, this may be a read error. The chain joins TRBV7-3 to TRBJ2-1; weak D call: TRBD1 (6 bases). Trimming stripped 0 bases from V and 9 bases from J, with 15 bases between. Germline loops: CDR1 SGHTA, CDR2 FQGTGA. The CDR3 consists of 15 residues. DNA for the CDR3: TGTGCCAGCAGCTTAACGGCTACAGGGTTTACTGAGCAGTTCTTC. Its translation: CASSLTATGFTEQFF.